These 5 T cell receptor beta chains were all obtained from the same sample, sequenced in a study of shared clonotypes between healthy human individuals. This table comes from immunoSEQ multiplex PCR, and its TCRdb copy is limited to in-frame clones, with some not included. Seen here are around 1.1 million clones, 77% observed once, and the top ten hold almost 0.9%. Sequencing input: memory CD4+ T cells from PBMCs. The sample's subset: CD45RA-negative fraction. The receptors shown here come from a man between 18 and 29 years old in good health. Some clones in this sample may be carry-over from other donors' samples.

The J gene is TRBJ2-5, the V gene TRBV28, with D possibly called TRBD1 or TRBD2 (5 bases each). CDR1 and CDR2 (germline): MDHEN, SYDVKM. The CDR3 spans 15 residues. Trimming took off 5 bases at V and 7 bases at J, with 20 bases between the two ends. CDR3 region: CASSRGTSEAGTQYF. Here the CDR3 DNA reads TGTGCCAGCAGTAGAGGGACCAGTGAGGCTGGGACCCAGTACTTC. Full variable domain (missing parts from reference TRBV28 and TRBJ2-5): DVKVTQSSRYLVKRTGEKVFLECVQDMDHENMFWYRQDPGLGLRLIYFSYDVKMKEKGDIPEGYSVSREKKERFSLILESASTNQTSMYLCASSRGTSEAGTQYFGPGTRLLVL.

This clone was detected only once. V gene TRBV28 combines with J gene TRBJ1-2; tentative D call: TRBD1 (6 bases). V was trimmed by 4 bases and J by 3 bases, leaving 18 bases between them. The germline CDR1 and CDR2 sequences are MDHEN and SYDVKM. The length of the CDR3 is 16 residues. The CDR3 here is CASSSNPNRAYYGYTF. In DNA form, the CDR3 reads TGTGCCAGCAGTTCCAACCCGAACAGGGCCTACTATGGCTACACCTTC.

This clone was counted at least ten times. The chain recombines TRBV10-3 with TRBJ2-7, with 8 nucleotides matching TRBD2. CDR3 length: 18 amino acids. Germline V gene data show CDR1 as ENHRY and CDR2 as SYGVKD. The junction had 17 bases not matched to a gene; V was cut back by 4 bases and J by 3 bases. CDR3 region: CAISVSGTRHVAGYEQYF. CDR3 sequence (DNA): TGTGCCATCAGTGTATCCGGGACTAGACACGTGGCGGGCTACGAGCAGTACTTC.

V gene TRBV9 combines with J gene TRBJ2-3, with D unclear. Germline CDR1 reads SGDLS; CDR2 reads YYNGEE. CDR3 length: 13 residues. Trimming took 2 bases from V and 2 from J, leaving 6 bases between them. This CDR3 reads CASSVPATDTQYF. The CDR3, as DNA: TGTGCCAGCAGCGTTCCAGCCACAGATACGCAGTATTTT.

V is TRBV5-4 and J is TRBJ2-3, with TRBD2 identical over 9 bases. After removal of 3 bases from V and 4 bases from J, the junction contained 12 bases not matched to a gene. CDR3 length equals 17 residues. In germline, CDR1 is SGHNT, CDR2 YYREEE (reference sequence). The CDR3 here is CASSSPPASGTADTQYF. CDR3 coding DNA: TGTGCCAGCAGCTCCCCCCCGGCTAGCGGGACGGCAGATACGCAGTATTTT. Full variable domain (remainder filled in from reference TRBV5-4 and TRBJ2-3): ETGVTQSPTHLIKTRGQQVTLRCSSQSGHNTVSWYQQALGQGPQFIFQYYREEENGRGNFPPRFSGLQFPNYSSELNVNALELDDSALYLCASSSPPASGTADTQYFGPGTRLTVL.